This TCR beta chain was observed in a study of cytomegalovirus exposure and HLA in healthy donors. This clone turned up a few times. The CDR3 is 13 amino acids. The germline CDR1 and CDR2 sequences are SEHNR and FQNEAQ (reference sequence). Trimming cost V 10 bases and J 1 base; bases outside gene matches: 4. Amplification used 60 Vbeta primers and 13 Jbeta primers. Here immunoSEQ multiplex PCR was the method, and the copy in TCRdb shows in-frame clones only, minus some. The data hold approximately 80,000 clones, with approximately 69% observed a single time. V and J are TRBV7-9 and TRBJ2-7; 10 nucleotides line up with TRBD2. The specimen was PBMCs. The sequence was collected from a man between 25 and 39 years old in good health and CMV-seropositive. CDR3 sequence: CATGTSDSYEQYF. CDR3 nucleotides: TGTGCCACCGGGACTAGCGATTCCTACGAGCAGTACTTC.